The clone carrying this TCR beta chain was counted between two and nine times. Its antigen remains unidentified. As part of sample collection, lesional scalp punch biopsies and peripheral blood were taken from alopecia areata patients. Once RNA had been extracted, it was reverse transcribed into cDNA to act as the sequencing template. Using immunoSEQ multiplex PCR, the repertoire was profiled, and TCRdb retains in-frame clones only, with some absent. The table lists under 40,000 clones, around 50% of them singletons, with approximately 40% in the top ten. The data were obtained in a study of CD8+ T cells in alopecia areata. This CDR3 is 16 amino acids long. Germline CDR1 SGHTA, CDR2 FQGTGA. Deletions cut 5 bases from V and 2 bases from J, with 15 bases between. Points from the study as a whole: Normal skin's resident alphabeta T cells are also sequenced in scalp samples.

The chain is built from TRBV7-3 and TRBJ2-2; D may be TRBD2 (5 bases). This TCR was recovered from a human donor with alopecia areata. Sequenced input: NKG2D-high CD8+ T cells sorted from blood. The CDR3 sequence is CASSPRVSDNTGELFF. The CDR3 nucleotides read TGTGCCAGCAGCCCTCGAGTTAGCGACAACACCGGGGAGCTGTTTTTT.